In its sample, the clone carrying this T cell receptor (beta chain) was seen once. What it binds is unknown. Assay: immunoSEQ multiplex PCR; the TCRdb copy retains only in-frame clones and omits some. The table lists about 66,000 clones, about 93% of them singletons, with 2.5% to 3% in the top ten. Germline values: CDR1 SGHRS, CDR2 YFSETQ. The CDR3 is 15 amino acids. The V and J ends lost 0 bases and 0 bases respectively, with 8 bases between them. This specimen comes from a study of T cells after posttransplantation cyclophosphamide. Whole-study findings and limits: TRB clonality was highly associated with recipient CMV seropositivity and reactivation.

The chain links TRBV5-1 to TRBJ2-3; D remains ambiguous. Sequenced material: PBMCs. The receptor was derived from a woman in her twenties or thirties in good health and a related stem cell transplant donor. The CDR3 sequence: CASSLVTASTDTQYF. The CDR3 DNA reads TGCGCCAGCAGCTTGGTTACAGCTAGCACAGATACGCAGTATTTT.